This T cell receptor beta chain was documented in a study of blood T cell repertoires in COVID-19. About the research overall: The analysed material was cDNA or gDNA that came from T cells, B-cell-depleted T cells, or PBMCs.

Repertoires were generated with immunoSEQ multiplex PCR, while TCRdb's copy carries only in-frame clones and drops some. The sample yields about 140,000 clones, roughly 86% seen once. Germline CDR1 and CDR2: SEHNR and FQNEAQ (reference sequence). The CDR3 has 14 residues. With 8 bases removed from V and 0 bases from J, the gap between germline ends came to 14 bases. The sequenced sample consisted of peripheral blood. The sequence came from a woman aged 55-70 years with acute or convalescent COVID-19. The chain is built from TRBV7-9 and TRBJ2-7; tentative D call: TRBD2 (5 bases). The CDR3, as DNA: TGTGCCAGCGCAGTTGACGGGGTCTCCTACGAGCAGTACTTC. Translating gives CASAVDGVSYEQYF.